These T cell receptor beta chains were read from a single sample in a study of T-cell memory formation after mild COVID-19. MiXCR, applied by TCRdb to the 5' RACE reads, yields one record per CDR3 protein. Counted here are 470,000 or so distinct CDR3 sequences, 20% to 25% occurring once; the ten biggest clones make up approximately 13%. The sample was PBMCs or a T cell subset sorted from them (not recorded which). The receptors here all came from an adult woman who had mild COVID-19 (a few samples of this study predate the infection). Cell type and time point are not known. Each CDR3 is given with its conserved first and last residue. A D gene is named only where the DNA matches it firmly. The size field is filled for only some rows; it gives once, few, many or a size class.

J,V,size,D,DNA,CDR3
TRBJ2-1,TRBV5-1,-,TRBD1,TGCGCCAGCAGCTCGACGGGACAGCCCAATGAGCAGTTCTTC,CASSSTGQPNEQFF
TRBJ2-3,TRBV11-2,-,-,TGTGCCAGCAGTTCCGAGGGGTTGGGATACACAGATACGCAGTATTTT,CASSSEGLGYTDTQYF
TRBJ1-6,TRBV25-1,few,-,TGTGCCAGCAGTGAATACTTTTCCGGGACCTATAATTCACCCCTCCACTTT,CASSEYFSGTYNSPLHF
TRBJ2-5,TRBV5-6,-,TRBD2,TGTGCCAGCAACCTAGGGACTAGCGGGGGAGGGGAGACCCAGTACTTC,CASNLGTSGGGETQYF
TRBJ1-5,TRBV24-1,-,-,TGTGCCACCAGTGATCCGGGCCACCCCCAGCATTTT,CATSDPGHPQHF
TRBJ2-7,TRBV6-6,-,-,TGTGCCAGCAGCCCCCGTTCCTACGAGCAGTACTTC,CASSPRSYEQYF
TRBJ2-7,TRBV4-2,few,-,TGTGCCAGCAGCCAAGACATGACTCGGGAGCAGTACTTC,CASSQDMTREQYF
TRBJ2-3,TRBV10-3,-,TRBD2,TGTGCCATCAGTGAGTTGCCGGGGGGAACAGATACGCAGTATTTT,CAISELPGGTDTQYF
TRBJ2-1,TRBV5-4,-,TRBD2,TGTGCCAGCAGCTTGGTTCGTTCCCTAGCGGCTAGCTCCTACAATGAGCAGTTCTTC,CASSLVRSLAASSYNEQFF
TRBJ1-3,TRBV25-1,few,-,TGTGCCAGCAGTGAGGCAGGGTACAGAAACACCATATATTTT,CASSEAGYRNTIYF
TRBJ2-2,TRBV4-3,few,-,TGCGCCACAACCCAAAATCTCGGATTCACCGGGGAGCTGTTTTTT,CATTQNLGFTGELFF
TRBJ1-6,TRBV7-2,few,-,TGTGCCAGCAGCTTAGACGCAGGCTCGTATTCACCCCTCCACTTT,CASSLDAGSYSPLHF
TRBJ2-1,TRBV15,-,TRBD1,TGTGCCACCAGCGCCAGACAGGGCCCCTACAATGAGCAGTTCTTC,CATSARQGPYNEQFF
TRBJ2-4,TRBV20-1,few,-,TGCAGTGCTAGATTTAATAGCCTCCGGTACTTC,CSARFNSLRYF
TRBJ1-5,TRBV24-1,few,-,TGTGCCACCAGCCTTAGCAATCAGCCCCAGCATTTT,CATSLSNQPQHF
TRBJ2-1,TRBV6-1,-,-,TGTGCCAGCAAGCTGCCCAGCTCCTACAATGAGCAGTTCTTC,CASKLPSSYNEQFF
TRBJ2-1,TRBV12-3/TRBV12-4,-,-,TGTGCCAGCAGCCCTCACCCAGAGGGTGAGCAGTTCTTC,CASSPHPEGEQFF
TRBJ2-5,TRBV27,few,-,TGTGCCAGCTCGGGCGAGTACCAAGAGACCCAGTACTTC,CASSGEYQETQYF
TRBJ1-1,TRBV20-1,-,-,TGCAGTGCTAGAGAGGCGGGGGGAACGGCTTTCTTT,CSAREAGGTAFF
TRBJ1-2,TRBV7-8,-,TRBD1,TGTGCCAGCAGCTTAGCCTATCGGGACAGACTAAGCTATGGCTACACCTTC,CASSLAYRDRLSYGYTF
TRBJ1-2,TRBV29-1,-,-,TGCAGCGTTCTCGGTACAATTAACTATGGCTACACCTTC,CSVLGTINYGYTF
TRBJ1-1,TRBV2,few,-,TGTGCCAGCAGTGGATCCCGGATCACTTTCTTT,CASSGSRITFF
TRBJ2-7,TRBV7-2,-,TRBD2,TGTGCCAGCAGCTCGATAGCGGGAGAACCCTACGAGCAGTACTTC,CASSSIAGEPYEQYF
TRBJ2-2,TRBV13,few,TRBD2,TGTGCCAGCAGCTTACGGACTAGCGCGAACACCGGGGAGCTGTTTTTT,CASSLRTSANTGELFF
TRBJ2-5,TRBV15,many,-,TGTGCCACCAGCAGAGGGGGAGTCCAAGAGACCCAGTACTTC,CATSRGGVQETQYF
TRBJ1-1,TRBV4-1,-,-,TGCGCCAGCAGCCAACCTTTCGGTGAGGTGAACACTGAAGCTTTCTTT,CASSQPFGEVNTEAFF
TRBJ1-1,TRBV12-3/TRBV12-4,few,TRBD1,TGTGCCAGCACCTGGACAGGTTGGGGCACTGAAGCTTTCTTT,CASTWTGWGTEAFF
TRBJ2-1,TRBV13,few,-,TGTGCCAGCAGCTTAGGAGGTACTAGGAGGTACAATGAGCAGTTCTTC,CASSLGGTRRYNEQFF
TRBJ2-2,TRBV9,-,-,TGTGCCAGCAGCGTAGTCAGCACAGGGCCTACGAACACCGGGGAGCTGTTTTTT,CASSVVSTGPTNTGELFF
TRBJ2-5,TRBV3-1,few,-,TGTGCCAGCAGCCACCAGGACCGCGGGGAGACCCAGTACTTC,CASSHQDRGETQYF
TRBJ2-1,TRBV7-9,-,TRBD2,TGTGCCAGCAGCTCTAGACTAGCTTCAATCTTC,CASSSRLASIF
TRBJ2-1,TRBV9,once,-,TGTGCCAGCAGCCCGGGGATACTCTACAATGAGCAGTTCTTC,CASSPGILYNEQFF
TRBJ1-1,TRBV6-2/TRBV6-3,-,-,TGTGCCAGCAAGCGGGGGCCGGGTTCCGATGAAGCTTTCTTT,CASKRGPGSDEAFF
TRBJ2-2,TRBV7-2,-,-,TGTGCCAGCAGCCAAAACGGACAGCTAACCGGGGAGCTGTTTTTT,CASSQNGQLTGELFF
TRBJ2-7,TRBV27,few,TRBD2,TGTGCCAGCAGTTTATCCCCAGCGGGATCCCACGAGCAGTACTTC,CASSLSPAGSHEQYF
TRBJ2-7,TRBV6-5,few,-,TGTGCCAGCACCCCCTGGGGGAAAACCTACGAGCAGTACTTC,CASTPWGKTYEQYF
TRBJ2-1,TRBV20-1,-,-,TGCAGTGCTACTTCTAGGGTCCACAATGAGCAGTTCTTC,CSATSRVHNEQFF
TRBJ2-1,TRBV12-3/TRBV12-4,-,TRBD2,TGTGCCAGCAGTTTGGGCGGGGAGGGGAATGAGCAGTTCTTC,CASSLGGEGNEQFF
TRBJ2-2,TRBV12-3/TRBV12-4,once,TRBD2,TGTGCCAGCAGTCCTTCGGGGACTAGCGTAAACACCGGGGAGCTGTTTTTT,CASSPSGTSVNTGELFF
TRBJ2-2,TRBV5-1,few,-,TGCGCCAGCAGCCCCCGACAGGAGAACACCGGGGAGCTGTTTTTT,CASSPRQENTGELFF
TRBJ2-2,TRBV6-5,-,TRBD2,TGTGCCAGCAGCCCTCTCAAGGCTAGCGGGAGTATCGGGGAGCTGTTTTTT,CASSPLKASGSIGELFF
TRBJ1-6,TRBV11-2,-,-,TGTGCCAGCAGCCCGCTAAATTCACCCCTCCACTTT,CASSPLNSPLHF
TRBJ2-2,TRBV19,few,TRBD1,TGTGCCAGTAGTATTCGGGGACAGTCTAACACCGGGGAGCTGTTTTTT,CASSIRGQSNTGELFF
TRBJ2-5,TRBV5-1,-,TRBD2,TGCGCCAGCAGCTTGGGGCTGACTAGCGGAAATCAAGAGACCCAGTACTTC,CASSLGLTSGNQETQYF
TRBJ1-1,TRBV7-3,-,TRBD1,TGTGCCAGCAGCTTAGTGGCAGGGGGATCTGAAGCTTTCTTT,CASSLVAGGSEAFF